Listed below are T cell receptor beta chains from one sample, sequenced in a study of human T cells and chemical hapten exposure. MiXCR, applied by TCRdb to the RACE reads, yields one record per CDR3 protein. The sample yields just under 60,000 distinct CDR3 sequences, about an eighth seen once. The specimen comprised whole blood, sampled in connection with sensitization to the hapten diphenylcyclopropenone (DPC). The receptors were sampled from a man younger than 45 with alopecia areata. Some clones in this sample may be carry-over from other donors' samples. CDR3s include the opening cysteine and the closing phenylalanine or tryptophan. The D gene is left open where the match is weak. The size entry is marked missing in some rows and otherwise reads once, few, many or a size class.

d_gene: .
j_gene: TRBJ1-1
abundance: few
v_gene: TRBV7-2
CDR3nt: TGTGCCAGCAGCTTAGGACAGATGAACACTGAAGCTTTCTTT
CDR3aa: CASSLGQMNTEAFF

d_gene: .
j_gene: TRBJ2-7
abundance: few
v_gene: TRBV5-1
CDR3nt: TGCGCCAGCAGCTTCGAGGAGTTCCCCTACGAGCAGTACTTC
CDR3aa: CASSFEEFPYEQYF

d_gene: .
j_gene: TRBJ2-1
abundance: .
v_gene: TRBV27
CDR3nt: TGTGCCAGCAGCCTTTTCGCCCTAAGCTCCTACAATGAGCAGTTCTTC
CDR3aa: CASSLFALSSYNEQFF

d_gene: TRBD2
j_gene: TRBJ2-3
abundance: many
v_gene: TRBV29-1
CDR3nt: TGCAGCGTTAGACGGGGGGGACACACAGATACGCAGTATTTT
CDR3aa: CSVRRGGHTDTQYF

d_gene: TRBD1
j_gene: TRBJ1-2
abundance: few
v_gene: TRBV24-1
CDR3nt: TGTGCCACCAGGGACAGGACAAACTATGGCTACACCTTC
CDR3aa: CATRDRTNYGYTF

d_gene: TRBD2
j_gene: TRBJ2-1
abundance: .
v_gene: TRBV9
CDR3nt: TGTGCCAGCAGCTTTCCCTCAGCGGGGGGGCCGAGCAATGAGCAGTTCTTC
CDR3aa: CASSFPSAGGPSNEQFF

d_gene: TRBD1
j_gene: TRBJ2-5
abundance: many
v_gene: TRBV27
CDR3nt: TGTGCCATCCGGACAGGGAAGGATAGCAAGACCCAGTACTTC
CDR3aa: CAIRTGKDSKTQYF

d_gene: .
j_gene: TRBJ1-5
abundance: .
v_gene: TRBV29-1
CDR3nt: TGCAGCGTTGGGGAGAATAGCAATCAGCCCCAGCATTTT
CDR3aa: CSVGENSNQPQHF

d_gene: TRBD1
j_gene: TRBJ2-7
abundance: .
v_gene: TRBV28
CDR3nt: TGTGCCAGCAGTGGACAGGGGCTGACCTACGAGCAGTACTTC
CDR3aa: CASSGQGLTYEQYF

d_gene: TRBD1
j_gene: TRBJ2-2
abundance: few
v_gene: TRBV7-3
CDR3nt: TGTGCCAGCAGCCTTCAGGCAGGGGGCGCAGGGGACACCGGGGAGCTGTTTTTT
CDR3aa: CASSLQAGGAGDTGELFF

d_gene: .
j_gene: TRBJ1-3
abundance: .
v_gene: TRBV2
CDR3nt: TGTGCCAGCAGTGAAGCGCTTTTGCTCTCTGGAAACACCATATATTTT
CDR3aa: CASSEALLLSGNTIYF

d_gene: TRBD2
j_gene: TRBJ2-3
abundance: .
v_gene: TRBV6-2/TRBV6-3
CDR3nt: TGTGCCAGCAACCCGGCTAGCGGAGGTTCTAGCACAGATACGCAGTATTTT
CDR3aa: CASNPASGGSSTDTQYF

d_gene: .
j_gene: TRBJ1-1
abundance: many
v_gene: TRBV20-1
CDR3nt: TGCAGTGCTTTATACAACACTGAAGCTTTCTTT
CDR3aa: CSALYNTEAFF

d_gene: TRBD1
j_gene: TRBJ2-7
abundance: many
v_gene: TRBV15
CDR3nt: TGTGCCACCAGCAGAGGTGGGACAGGGGCCTACGAGCAGTACTTC
CDR3aa: CATSRGGTGAYEQYF

d_gene: .
j_gene: TRBJ2-3
abundance: many
v_gene: TRBV29-1
CDR3nt: TGCAGCGCCGAACGGGACAAGAATCCTAGCACAGATACGCAGTATTTT
CDR3aa: CSAERDKNPSTDTQYF

d_gene: .
j_gene: TRBJ2-1
abundance: few
v_gene: TRBV3-1
CDR3nt: TGTGCCAGCAGCCAAGTGATTGGGACACACAATGAGCAGTTCTTC
CDR3aa: CASSQVIGTHNEQFF

d_gene: .
j_gene: TRBJ2-6
abundance: few
v_gene: TRBV12-3/TRBV12-4
CDR3nt: TGTGCCAGCAGTCCTAACTACAACGTCCTGACTTTC
CDR3aa: CASSPNYNVLTF

d_gene: .
j_gene: TRBJ2-2
abundance: few
v_gene: TRBV28
CDR3nt: TGTGCCAGCAGTCTCCCCGGGTTAAACACCGAGGAGCTGTTTTTT
CDR3aa: CASSLPGLNTEELFF

d_gene: TRBD1
j_gene: TRBJ1-5
abundance: .
v_gene: TRBV19
CDR3nt: TGTGCCAGTAGTACGACAGGGGGACAGCCCCAGCATTTT
CDR3aa: CASSTTGGQPQHF

d_gene: TRBD1
j_gene: TRBJ2-7
abundance: many
v_gene: TRBV7-2
CDR3nt: TGTGCCAGCAGCTTAAAGGGGGACAGCTTCTACGAGCAGTACTTC
CDR3aa: CASSLKGDSFYEQYF

d_gene: .
j_gene: TRBJ2-7
abundance: few
v_gene: TRBV5-1
CDR3nt: TGCGCCAGCAGCTTGGAGGGTTTAAACGAGCAGTACTTC
CDR3aa: CASSLEGLNEQYF

d_gene: TRBD1
j_gene: TRBJ1-6
abundance: few
v_gene: TRBV14
CDR3nt: TGTGCCAGCAGCCAAGCCGGGACAGGGGGCCGGTCACCCCTCCACTTT
CDR3aa: CASSQAGTGGRSPLHF

d_gene: .
j_gene: TRBJ2-4
abundance: medium-sized
v_gene: TRBV11-2
CDR3nt: TGTGCCAGCAGCTTAGAGCCAGGGATGAACATTCAGTACTTC
CDR3aa: CASSLEPGMNIQYF

d_gene: TRBD2
j_gene: TRBJ2-3
abundance: .
v_gene: TRBV12-3/TRBV12-4
CDR3nt: TGTGCCAGCAGTTTAATCCTAGCGGGGTTGGATACGCAGTATTTT
CDR3aa: CASSLILAGLDTQYF

d_gene: TRBD1
j_gene: TRBJ2-1
abundance: few
v_gene: TRBV4-3
CDR3nt: TGCGCCAGCAGCCAAGTTACAGGGGGCTTCTACAATGAGCAGTTCTTC
CDR3aa: CASSQVTGGFYNEQFF

d_gene: TRBD1
j_gene: TRBJ2-1
abundance: .
v_gene: TRBV11-2
CDR3nt: TGTGCCAGCAGCTACCGGGACAGGCGCAATGAGCAGTTCTTC
CDR3aa: CASSYRDRRNEQFF

d_gene: .
j_gene: TRBJ2-5
abundance: few
v_gene: TRBV27
CDR3nt: TGTGCCAGCAGTTTATCGGGCCAGCTTCCTTGGGAGACCCAGTACTTC
CDR3aa: CASSLSGQLPWETQYF

d_gene: .
j_gene: TRBJ2-1
abundance: .
v_gene: TRBV11-3
CDR3nt: TGTGCCAGCAGCCCCCAAGGCCCGGCGGAGAATGAGCAGTTCTTC
CDR3aa: CASSPQGPAENEQFF

d_gene: .
j_gene: TRBJ1-1
abundance: many
v_gene: TRBV4-2
CDR3nt: TGTGCCAGCAGCCATGAATCATTAAACACTGAAGCTTTCTTT
CDR3aa: CASSHESLNTEAFF

d_gene: .
j_gene: TRBJ1-1
abundance: .
v_gene: TRBV10-3
CDR3nt: TGTGCCATAGGCGCCCAAACGGAGAACACTGAAGCTTTCTTT
CDR3aa: CAIGAQTENTEAFF

d_gene: TRBD1
j_gene: TRBJ2-5
abundance: many
v_gene: TRBV5-1
CDR3nt: TGCGCCAGCAGTCTACAGGGGGCTGGGCAAGAGACCCAGTACTTC
CDR3aa: CASSLQGAGQETQYF

d_gene: TRBD1
j_gene: TRBJ1-1
abundance: .
v_gene: TRBV6-5
CDR3nt: TGTGCCAGCATGGAGGGGGACAGGGCCTACACTGAAGCTTTCTTT
CDR3aa: CASMEGDRAYTEAFF

d_gene: .
j_gene: TRBJ2-7
abundance: few
v_gene: TRBV5-4
CDR3nt: TGTGCCAGCAGCACTCAGAGGGAACCCTACGAGCAGTACTTC
CDR3aa: CASSTQREPYEQYF

d_gene: TRBD2
j_gene: TRBJ2-1
abundance: .
v_gene: TRBV20-1
CDR3nt: TGCAGTGCTAGTGGACTAGCGGGGGCCCACGAGCAGTTCTTC
CDR3aa: CSASGLAGAHEQFF

d_gene: .
j_gene: TRBJ2-5
abundance: .
v_gene: TRBV7-2
CDR3nt: TGTGCCAGCAGCTTAAGGGCCCAAGAGACCCAGTACTTC
CDR3aa: CASSLRAQETQYF

d_gene: .
j_gene: TRBJ1-6
abundance: .
v_gene: TRBV6-4
CDR3nt: TGTGCCAGCAGTGACTCGGCCGGCGGGAACTCACCCCTCCACTTT
CDR3aa: CASSDSAGGNSPLHF

d_gene: .
j_gene: TRBJ1-2
abundance: .
v_gene: TRBV5-5
CDR3nt: TGTGCCAGCCGCCCGACGGCGGATAACTATGGCCACACCTTC
CDR3aa: CASRPTADNYGHTF

d_gene: .
j_gene: TRBJ2-3
abundance: .
v_gene: TRBV10-3
CDR3nt: TGTGCCATCAGTGATTCGCAAAGGGGGAAGGGCAGCACAGATACGCAGTATTTT
CDR3aa: CAISDSQRGKGSTDTQYF

d_gene: .
j_gene: TRBJ1-6
abundance: many
v_gene: TRBV20-1
CDR3nt: TGCAGTGCTAGAGATTCCTTCCTCGAAAGCTATAATTCACCCCTCCACTTT
CDR3aa: CSARDSFLESYNSPLHF

d_gene: .
j_gene: TRBJ1-2
abundance: many
v_gene: TRBV2
CDR3nt: TGTGCCAGCGGGGGGAATGATGGCTACACCTTC
CDR3aa: CASGGNDGYTF

d_gene: .
j_gene: TRBJ1-5
abundance: many
v_gene: TRBV6-8
CDR3nt: TGTGCCAGCAGAAACAGCAATCAGCCCCAGCATTTT
CDR3aa: CASRNSNQPQHF